The 14 T cell receptor beta chains reported below all come from one sample, sequenced in a study of blood T cells in healthy people across ages. Using a J-beta primer mix together with a sample-barcoded 5' primer, a second PCR was run for roughly 7 to 12 cycles. TCRdb passed the 5' RACE reads through MiXCR, listing each CDR3 protein once. In the table there are about 540,000 distinct CDR3 sequences, under 30% of which are singletons. The data also belong to a second study, concerning T cells of mothers and their children.

Input material: blood. These receptor sequences come from a boy aged 10-17 years in good health.

This sequence joins TRBV7-2 and TRBJ2-7; TRBD2 matches 9 bases. CDR1 and CDR2 (germline): SGHTA, FQGNSA. The CDR3 has 15 amino acids. With V trimmed by 1 base and J by 4 bases, 5 bases remained unmatched. For the CDR3, the DNA is TGTGCCAGCAGCTTAGTGAGCGGGGGGCTATACGAGCAGTACTTC. Its protein is CASSLVSGGLYEQYF.

The V call is TRBV13, the J call TRBJ2-2; 10 positions agree with TRBD1. In germline, CDR1 is PRHDT, CDR2 FYEKMQ (reference sequence). CDR3 length equals 13 residues. Germline trimming cut 8 bases from V and 5 bases from J; bases unmatched to any gene: 2. The CDR3 nucleotides are TGTGCCAGCGGACAGGGGGTTACCGGGGAGCTGTTTTTT. Amino acid sequence: CASGQGVTGELFF.

This clonotype showed up just a few times. The chain combines TRBV27 with TRBJ2-7; no firm D call. Looked up from germline, CDR1 is MNHEY and CDR2 is SMNVEV (reference sequence). The CDR3 totals 16 residues. Trimming took off 7 bases at V and 0 bases at J, with 19 bases between the two ends. CDR3 DNA: TGTGCCAGCACCGAATCTGGGCGTCAAGGCTCCTACGAGCAGTACTTC. This gives the protein CASTESGRQGSYEQYF.

The table lists this clonotype with a few counts. The chain combines TRBV12-3 or TRBV12-4 with TRBJ2-5, with 12 bases identical to TRBD2. TRBJ2-7 explains the end of the DNA better; the J call may be wrong. The length of the CDR3 is 15 residues. The CDR3 protein is CASRPTLAGGYEQYF. CDR3 nucleotides: TGTGCCAGCAGACCCACACTAGCGGGGGGCTACGAGCAGTACTTC.

V usage is TRBV20-1 and J usage is TRBJ1-1, with D unresolved. The V end lost 2 bases, the J end lost 1 base, and 8 bases lay between the germline ends. Germline assignment: CDR1 DFQATT and CDR2 SNEGSKA (reference sequence). The length of the CDR3 is 13 residues. The CDR3 sequence: CSARPLGNTEAFF. Here the CDR3 DNA reads TGCAGTGCTAGACCCCTGGGGAACACTGAAGCTTTCTTT.

This clonotype has at least ten counts. This sequence joins TRBV9 and TRBJ1-4; D may be TRBD1 (6 bases). Trimming removed 4 bases from V and 8 bases from J, with 18 bases in between. Per germline, CDR1 SGDLS and CDR2 YYNGEE. This CDR3 comprises 15 residues. The CDR3 protein is CASSPKQGTGEKLFF. Here the CDR3 DNA reads TGTGCCAGCAGCCCGAAGCAGGGGACGGGGGAAAAACTGTTTTTT.

The chain couples TRBV6-1 to TRBJ2-1; tentatively, D is TRBD1 or TRBD2 (5 bases each). The CDR3 consists of 19 residues. V lost 6 bases and J 6 bases, leaving 30 bases between the germline ends. Germline CDR1 is MNHNS and CDR2 is SASEGT. Here the CDR3 DNA reads TGTGCCAGCAGCGTTGCCTGGGGGACGGCAGGACGGAAAAGCAATGAGCAGTTCTTC. It translates to CASSVAWGTAGRKSNEQFF.

The chain employs TRBV29-1 and TRBJ2-5; unclear D gene. The J call could be wrong; TRBJ2-1 is a better fit for the DNA end. Germline CDR1 SQVTM, CDR2 ANQGSEA. The CDR3 is made up of 15 amino acids. As DNA, the CDR3 is TGCAGCGTTTCTGGCGACGCATTAGTGCGTCACGAGCAGTTCTTC. Amino acids: CSVSGDALVRHEQFF.

There are a few counts of this clonotype. The V call is TRBV6-1, the J call TRBJ1-1; no clear D. This CDR3 spans 12 amino acids. Between the trimmed V and J ends, which lost 5 bases and 7 bases, there was a span of 11 bases. Germline V gene lookup returns CDR1 MNHNS and CDR2 SASEGT. Here the CDR3 reads CASSRARLEAFF. The CDR3 DNA reads as TGTGCCAGCAGTCGGGCCCGTCTTGAAGCTTTCTTT.

The J gene is TRBJ2-7, the V gene TRBV12-3 or TRBV12-4, with D unclear. Trimming shortened V by 3 bases and J by 5 bases, and 11 bases separated the two germline ends. The CDR3 runs 13 residues. The CDR3 loop is CASSLAGTNEQYF. The CDR3 bases are TGTGCCAGCAGTTTGGCAGGAACAAACGAGCAGTACTTC.

The chain is built from TRBV4-3 and TRBJ2-2, with a tentative D call TRBD1 (6 bases). Germline CDR1 reads LGHNA; CDR2 reads YSLEER. Trimming cost V 0 bases and J 6 bases, with 11 bases left between them. This CDR3 region has 15 residues. Written as DNA, the CDR3 is TGCGCCAGCAGCCAAGATGCGCAGGGGCCCGGGGAGCTGTTTTTT. As protein: CASSQDAQGPGELFF.

V is TRBV7-9 and J is TRBJ2-3; D is unclear. The V gene's germline CDR1 is SEHNR and CDR2 FQNEAQ (reference sequence). Trimming removed 5 bases at V and 2 bases at J, with 14 bases between. The CDR3 has 15 amino acids. The DNA for the CDR3 is TGTGCCAGCAGCCGAAAAGGCCAGACCACAGATACGCAGTATTTT. Amino acids: CASSRKGQTTDTQYF.

This clonotype was observed a handful of times. This chain links TRBV4-3 with TRBJ2-7; D is unresolved. The CDR3 is made up of 15 amino acids. The V end lost 0 bases, the J end lost 1 base, and 10 bases lay between the germline ends. Per germline, CDR1 LGHNA and CDR2 YSLEER. The CDR3 is CASSQDRRQSYEQYF. The CDR3 DNA is TGCGCCAGCAGCCAAGATCGTCGGCAGTCCTACGAGCAGTACTTC.

There are a few counts of this clonotype. The chain links TRBV6-2 or TRBV6-3 to TRBJ2-7, with D possibly being TRBD1 (5 bases). CDR3 size: 14 residues. The V and J ends lost 7 bases and 1 base respectively, with 14 bases between them. Germline V lookup: CDR1 MNHEY, CDR2 SVGEGT. CDR3 DNA: TGTGCCAGCACGCGGACATCGACATCCTACGAGCAGTACTTC. Its translation: CASTRTSTSYEQYF.